Below are 26 T cell receptor beta chains sequenced from a single sample in a study of T cell repertoires in cytomegalovirus infection. MiXCR, applied by TCRdb to the reads, yields one record per CDR3 protein. The table shows about 830,000 distinct CDR3 sequences, with approximately 32% occurring only once. The antigens of these receptors remain unknown. This specimen was cultured CD8+ T cells from PBMCs, taken from culture after CMV antigen stimulation. The receptors come from a human donor in good health (CMV status not recorded). Some clones in this sample may be carry-over from other donors' samples.

A few counts support this clonotype. The chain combines TRBV10-3 with TRBJ2-3; D possibly corresponds to TRBD2 (5 bases). Trimming removed 8 bases from V and 7 bases from J, with 13 bases in between. From germline, CDR1 is ENHRY and CDR2 SYGVKD. The CDR3 has 12 amino acids. CDR3 region: CAIGELINTQYF. The CDR3 region has the DNA TGTGCCATCGGGGAGTTGATAAATACGCAGTATTTT.

This rearrangement joins TRBV27 to TRBJ1-3; 9 bases fit TRBD1. The CDR3 totals 15 residues. The V gene's germline CDR1 is MNHEY and CDR2 SMNVEV (reference sequence). V gave up 3 bases and J gave up 4 bases; unmatched junction bases: 4. The CDR3 DNA reads as TGTGCCAGCAGTTTTGGGACAGGGACCGGAAACACCATATATTTT. Translated, it gives CASSFGTGTGNTIYF.

The rearrangement links TRBV4-3 to TRBJ2-2; tentative D call: TRBD2 (6 bases). V shed 4 bases and J shed 0 bases, with 9 bases lying between them. Per germline, CDR1 LGHNA and CDR2 YSLEER. The CDR3 totals 15 residues. The CDR3 nucleotides read TGCGCCAGCAGCCCTCGGGGGTCGAACACCGGGGAGCTGTTTTTT. Amino acid sequence: CASSPRGSNTGELFF.

The rearrangement links TRBV5-6 to TRBJ1-1, with TRBD1 matching over 7 bases. This CDR3 region has 14 residues. Losses at the gene ends were 4 bases for V and 6 bases for J; bases not matched to a gene: 9. Germline CDR1 and CDR2: SGHDT and YYEEEE. The chain's CDR3 is CASSRLQGFSEAFF. The CDR3, as DNA: TGTGCCAGCAGCAGGTTACAGGGGTTTTCTGAAGCTTTCTTT.

The rearrangement links TRBV24-1 to TRBJ2-3; D is perhaps TRBD1 (5 bases). The CDR3 sequence is 14 residues long. V lost 3 bases, J lost 8 bases, and 14 bases lay in between. From germline, CDR1 is KGHDR and CDR2 SFDVKD. The DNA of the CDR3 is TGTGCCACCAGTGATACGGACACTTCGGGTACGCAGTATTTT. Translating it yields CATSDTDTSGTQYF.

This clonotype was picked up a small number of times. This rearrangement joins TRBV12-3 or TRBV12-4 to TRBJ2-6; possible D gene TRBD1, 7 bases. Trimming pared 4 bases from V and 2 bases from J, leaving 15 bases between. The CDR3 covers 17 residues. The CDR3 sequence: CASSSRQGEAGANVLTF. DNA for the CDR3: TGTGCCAGCAGTTCCCGCCAGGGGGAGGCTGGGGCCAACGTCCTGACTTTC.

The chain carries TRBV19 and TRBJ1-1; 7 bases are shared with TRBD1. Trimming cost V 5 bases and J 1 base; bases outside gene matches: 7. This CDR3 region has 15 residues. CDR1 LNHDA and CDR2 SQIVND come from the germline V gene (reference sequence). The CDR3 DNA reads as TGTGCCAGTAGTCCCATCCGGGACAGGAACACTGAAGCTTTCTTT. Residues: CASSPIRDRNTEAFF.

This clonotype was recorded at least ten times. This CDR3 reads CASSPGLTDTQYF. As DNA, the CDR3 is TGTGCCAGCAGCCCGGGCCTCACAGATACGCAGTATTTT. J is TRBJ2-3 and V is TRBV27; D not certain. Germline CDR1 and CDR2: MNHEY and SMNVEV (reference sequence). The CDR3 has 13 residues. Trimming took 6 bases from V and 2 from J, leaving 9 bases between them.

This clonotype has just a few counts. The chain links TRBV12-3 or TRBV12-4 to TRBJ2-2; 9 nucleotides align to TRBD1. V lost 7 bases to trimming and J lost 6 bases; unmatched junction nucleotides: 9. This CDR3 comprises 15 residues. CDR3 loop: CASTPWTGEAGELFF. DNA of the CDR3: TGTGCCAGCACCCCGTGGACAGGGGAGGCCGGGGAGCTGTTTTTT.

The chain carries TRBV20-1 and TRBJ2-3; no clear D gene. V was cut by 0 bases and J by 0 bases, with 10 bases left in between. The CDR3 has 15 amino acids. The germline CDR1 and CDR2 sequences are DFQATT and SNEGSKA (reference sequence). DNA for the CDR3: TGCAGTGCTAGAGACCGACGAGAAAGCACAGATACGCAGTATTTT. Encoded protein: CSARDRRESTDTQYF.

The chain recombines TRBV7-9 with TRBJ1-6; maybe TRBD1 (6 bases). Trimming removed 6 bases at V and 5 bases at J, with 20 bases between. Germline loops: CDR1 SEHNR, CDR2 FQNEAQ (reference sequence). There are 17 residues in the CDR3. CDR3 sequence: CASSRTDQWPHNSPLHF. The DNA for the CDR3 is TGTGCCAGCAGTCGGACAGACCAATGGCCCCATAATTCACCCCTCCACTTT.

This clonotype appeared a few times. The V gene is TRBV7-9, the J gene TRBJ2-5, with TRBD2 identical over 11 bases. The CDR3 is 17 residues long. With 5 bases clipped from V and 0 bases from J, the junction kept 8 bases outside the gene matches. Germline V lookup: CDR1 SEHNR, CDR2 FQNEAQ (reference sequence). The CDR3 spells CASSDLAGGPYQETQYF. CDR3 nucleotides: TGTGCCAGCAGCGATCTAGCGGGGGGTCCGTACCAAGAGACCCAGTACTTC.

This clonotype appeared many times. This rearrangement joins TRBV4-2 to TRBJ2-5; 9 bases map to TRBD1. Unmatched junction bases numbered 15, after V lost 0 bases and J lost 4 bases. This CDR3 comprises 19 residues. Per the germline V gene, CDR1 is LGHNA and CDR2 is YNFKEQ. The CDR3 DNA follows: TGTGCCAGCAGCCAAGAAGGACCGGAGACAGGGGGACTTCGAGAGACCCAGTACTTC. Residues: CASSQEGPETGGLRETQYF.

This chain uses TRBV7-3 with TRBJ1-2, with a weak D call TRBD1 (6 bases). This CDR3 comprises 14 residues. Germline CDR1 and CDR2: SGHTA and FQGTGA. Trimming shortened V by 4 bases and J by 8 bases, and 17 bases separated the two germline ends. The CDR3 bases are TGTGCCAGCAGCTCCCGGGACACTCATACCGGCTACACCTTC. Encoded protein: CASSSRDTHTGYTF.

This clonotype was counted ten times or more. The chain joins TRBV7-2 to TRBJ2-7, with 7 bases aligning to TRBD1. From germline, CDR1 is SGHTA and CDR2 FQGNSA. Losses at the gene ends were 0 bases for V and 3 bases for J; bases not matched to a gene: 17. The CDR3 is 19 amino acids. The CDR3 DNA reads TGTGCCAGCAGCTTAGCCCCGATCCCAGTTACAGGGGACCTCTACGAGCAGTACGTC. Translation gives CASSLAPIPVTGDLYEQYV.

V gene TRBV20-1 combines with J gene TRBJ1-1; 7 bases are shared with TRBD1. The germline gives CDR1 DFQATT, CDR2 SNEGSKA (reference sequence). This CDR3 is built from 12 residues. Trimming removed 4 bases from V and 6 bases from J; junction bases left unmatched: 5. The chain's CDR3 is CSAKGGAAEAFF. The CDR3 DNA follows: TGCAGTGCTAAAGGGGGCGCCGCTGAAGCTTTCTTT.

In its sample, this clonotype was seen a few times. The chain links TRBV12-3 or TRBV12-4 to TRBJ1-3; D unclear. The V end was cut by 5 bases, the J end by 0 bases, with 17 bases between. This CDR3 has 17 residues. In DNA form, the CDR3 reads TGTGCCAGCAGTCCTCCTCGTGGACCGACCTCTGGAAACACCATATATTTT. Protein: CASSPPRGPTSGNTIYF.

The chain couples TRBV19 to TRBJ2-3; D not certain. This CDR3 comprises 13 residues. Germline V gene data show CDR1 as LNHDA and CDR2 as SQIVND (reference sequence). The ends were cut back, 4 bases at V and 3 bases at J, with 8 bases in the middle. The CDR3 DNA follows: TGTGCCAGTAGTAAGGCAGCGACAGATACGCAGTATTTT. This gives the protein CASSKAATDTQYF.

This chain uses TRBV5-1 with TRBJ1-1, with a weak D call TRBD1 (6 bases). The CDR3 contains 17 residues. Germline V gene sequence: CDR1 SGHRS, CDR2 YFSETQ. V shed 1 base and J shed 4 bases, with 20 bases lying between them. This CDR3 is CASSLKGEIWSGTEAFF. The CDR3 DNA sequence: TGCGCCAGCAGCTTGAAGGGGGAGATTTGGTCGGGCACTGAAGCTTTCTTT.

This clonotype was detected only once. The chain joins TRBV19 to TRBJ1-2; 7 bases map to TRBD1. Germline-derived CDR1 and CDR2 are LNHDA and SQIVND (reference sequence). CDR3 length equals 13 residues. V was clipped by 6 bases and J by 8 bases; unmatched bases: 9. The CDR3: CASSPGQDFGYTF. CDR3 nucleotides: TGTGCCAGTAGCCCTGGACAGGACTTCGGCTACACCTTC.

The chain employs TRBV4-1 and TRBJ2-3, with D possibly being TRBD2 (5 bases). The length of the CDR3 is 14 residues. V was shortened by 4 bases and J by 5 bases, with 13 bases between the two germline ends. Germline assignment: CDR1 MGHRA and CDR2 YSYEKL. The CDR3 loop is CASSLRSGLDTQYF. CDR3 DNA sequence: TGCGCCAGCAGCCTTCGGTCGGGGTTAGATACGCAGTATTTT.

CDR3 nucleotides: TGTGCCAGCAGTAACATACCAGGGAGCTCCTATAATTCACCCCTCCACTTT. This codes for CASSNIPGSSYNSPLHF. J is TRBJ1-6 and V is TRBV27; D perhaps matches TRBD1 (5 bases). The germline gives CDR1 MNHEY, CDR2 SMNVEV (reference sequence). V lost 5 bases and J 0 bases, leaving 14 bases between the germline ends. This CDR3 has 17 residues.

This clonotype was counted many times. The rearrangement links TRBV6-6 to TRBJ1-1; TRBD1 is a possible D gene (5 bases). Trimming left V 0 bases short and J 3 bases short, with 14 bases between. This CDR3 has 16 amino acids. In germline, CDR1 is MNHNY, CDR2 SVGAGI (reference sequence). DNA for the CDR3: TGTGCCAGCAGTTACTCGATACGGCAGGGTGACACTGAAGCTTTCTTT. Its translation is CASSYSIRQGDTEAFF.

CDR3 loop: CSGTQNNEQFF. The CDR3 DNA reads as TGCAGCGGAACCCAGAACAATGAGCAGTTCTTC. The V gene is TRBV29-1, the J gene TRBJ2-1, with unresolved D. V was shortened by 7 bases and J by 5 bases, with 9 bases between the two germline ends. The CDR3 has 11 amino acids. The V gene's germline CDR1 is SQVTM and CDR2 ANQGSEA.

This clonotype was recorded many times. V usage is TRBV7-9 and J usage is TRBJ1-2; no clear D gene. Germline CDR1 is SEHNR and CDR2 is FQNEAQ (reference sequence). Trimming took off 8 bases at V and 3 bases at J, with 10 bases between the two ends. There are 12 residues in the CDR3. This CDR3 reads CASVQGYYGYTF. CDR3 bases: TGTGCCAGCGTCCAAGGGTACTATGGCTACACCTTC.

This clonotype appeared a few times. The rearrangement joins TRBV7-8 to TRBJ2-1; maybe TRBD2 (7 bases). Germline V lookup: CDR1 SGHVS, CDR2 FQNEAQ. Between the trimmed V and J ends, which lost 4 bases and 4 bases, there was a span of 14 bases. The CDR3 covers 15 residues. The CDR3 region has the DNA TGTGCCAGCAGCTCAGGGGACTACAAGTACAATGAGCAGTTCTTC. Protein product: CASSSGDYKYNEQFF.